A single sample gave rise to the 24 T cell receptor beta chains below, sequenced in a study of blood T cells in healthy people across ages. Sample-barcoded 5' priming and a J-beta primer mix drove a second PCR of roughly 6 to 12 cycles. TCRdb re-analysed the 5' RACE reads in MiXCR, keeping a single row per CDR3 protein. Of about 1.4 million distinct CDR3 sequences detected, approximately 59% appear once; the ten largest clones hold about 6.3%. The sequenced sample was blood. The origin of the receptors is a man between 18 and 29 years old in good health.

The chain has TRBV18 and TRBJ2-4; D is possibly TRBD1 or TRBD2 (6 bases each). Gene TRBJ2-5 matches the end of the DNA better, so the J call may be wrong. The CDR3 loop spans 15 amino acids. Germline values: CDR1 KGHSH, CDR2 LQKENI. The CDR3 region has the DNA TGTGCCAGCTCCCCGGGCCCGGGGGCAAAAGAGACCCAGTACTTC. Protein product: CASSPGPGAKETQYF.

J is TRBJ2-1 and V is TRBV12-3 or TRBV12-4; tentative D call: TRBD2 (6 bases). The CDR3 has 14 amino acids. V shed 7 bases and J shed 0 bases, with 10 bases lying between them. CDR3 residues: CASTVGGSYNEQFF. DNA for the CDR3: TGTGCCAGCACCGTGGGGGGCTCCTACAATGAGCAGTTCTTC.

This clonotype has a handful of counts. The gene calls are TRBV3-1 and TRBJ2-3, with D unresolved. Trimming shortened V by 1 base and J by 4 bases, and 6 bases separated the two germline ends. This CDR3 spans 13 amino acids. Germline V gene data show CDR1 as LGHDT and CDR2 as YNNKEL (reference sequence). In DNA, the CDR3 is TGTGCCAGCAGCCAAGCAGAACCAGATACGCAGTATTTT. Protein product: CASSQAEPDTQYF.

The CDR3 sequence: CASSEQEISTDTQYF. The CDR3 region has the DNA TGTGCCAGCAGTGAGCAGGAAATAAGCACAGATACGCAGTATTTT. The J gene is TRBJ2-3, the V gene TRBV25-1; no clear D gene. Germline lookup yields CDR1 MGHDK and CDR2 SYGVNS. The CDR3 extends over 15 amino acids. With 3 bases removed from V and 0 bases from J, the gap between germline ends came to 10 bases.

This clonotype was observed a handful of times. V gene TRBV7-6 combines with J gene TRBJ2-3, with D uncertain. The CDR3 length is 15 residues. Trimming cost V 5 bases and J 0 bases, with 12 bases left between them. CDR1 SGHVS and CDR2 FNYEAQ come from the germline V gene. The CDR3 region has the DNA TGTGCCAGCAGCAGCCAGGCTCGTAGCACAGATACGCAGTATTTT. Translation gives CASSSQARSTDTQYF.

The chain recombines TRBV20-1 with TRBJ2-5; 8 nucleotides agree with TRBD2. Trimming took 4 bases from V and 11 from J; bases not matched to a gene: 18. The germline gives CDR1 DFQATT, CDR2 SNEGSKA (reference sequence). CDR3 size: 15 residues. For the CDR3, the DNA is TGCAGTGCTACCGGGGCAAGCGGGAGTTACAATGAGCAGTACTTC. This gives the protein CSATGASGSYNEQYF.

The chain employs TRBV7-2 and TRBJ2-7, with D perhaps matching TRBD2 (6 bases). Germline assignment: CDR1 SGHTA and CDR2 FQGNSA. The CDR3 is 16 residues long. The V end lost 1 base, the J end lost 0 bases, and 13 bases lay between the germline ends. Here the CDR3 DNA reads TGTGCCAGCAGCTTAGGCATTAGCGGTAACTCCTACGAGCAGTACTTC. Translation: CASSLGISGNSYEQYF.

The V call is TRBV20-1, the J call TRBJ1-1; D call uncertain. CDR3 length equals 14 residues. From germline, CDR1 is DFQATT and CDR2 SNEGSKA (reference sequence). Trimming stripped 5 bases from V and 1 base from J, with 14 bases between. The chain's CDR3 is CSAPPLHSNTEAFF. CDR3 in DNA: TGCAGTGCTCCTCCCCTCCATTCGAACACTGAAGCTTTCTTT.

The chain employs TRBV13 and TRBJ1-2, with 7 nucleotides matching TRBD1. Germline V CDR1 and CDR2: PRHDT, FYEKMQ (reference sequence). The CDR3 sequence is 13 residues long. With V trimmed by 5 bases and J by 3 bases, 3 bases remained unmatched. This chain's CDR3 is CASSEGGHYGYTF. The CDR3 coding sequence is TGTGCCAGCAGCGAAGGGGGCCACTATGGCTACACCTTC.

The rearrangement joins TRBV7-2 to TRBJ1-2; weak D call: TRBD1 (6 bases). V was shortened by 1 base and J by 3 bases, with 15 bases between the two germline ends. This CDR3 is built from 16 residues. Germline CDR1 is SGHTA and CDR2 is FQGNSA. The CDR3 nucleotides read TGTGCCAGCAGCTTAGATGGGGGGGCATCGGACTATGGCTACACCTTC. Encoded protein: CASSLDGGASDYGYTF.

The chain joins TRBV27 to TRBJ2-3, with 14 bases lining up with TRBD2. CDR3 length equals 18 residues. Trimming removed 8 bases from V and 3 bases from J; junction bases left unmatched: 13. CDR1 MNHEY and CDR2 SMNVEV come from the germline V gene (reference sequence). This CDR3 is CASVPGLAGGLATDTQYF. In DNA, the CDR3 is TGTGCCAGCGTCCCTGGACTAGCGGGAGGACTTGCGACAGATACGCAGTATTTT.

This clonotype was observed a single time. The gene calls are TRBV12-3 or TRBV12-4 and TRBJ1-4; 7 nucleotides align to TRBD1. Trimming took 7 bases from V and 0 from J; bases not matched to a gene: 5. CDR3 length: 15 amino acids. CDR3 sequence: CASTNGQATNEKLFF. The CDR3 region has the DNA TGTGCCAGCACCAACGGACAGGCAACTAATGAAAAACTGTTTTTT.

The chain recombines TRBV4-1 with TRBJ2-3, with a tentative D call TRBD2 (5 bases). Trimming removed 2 bases from V and 3 bases from J, with 15 bases in between. Germline V gene lookup returns CDR1 MGHRA and CDR2 YSYEKL. The CDR3 is 16 residues long. The CDR3 reads CASSQQARELTDTQYF. The CDR3 DNA reads TGCGCCAGCAGCCAACAAGCAAGGGAGCTGACAGATACGCAGTATTTT.

The chain recombines TRBV4-2 with TRBJ2-1; D uncertain. V lost 1 base, J lost 8 bases, and 9 bases lay in between. The germline V gene has CDR1 LGHNA and CDR2 YNFKEQ. The CDR3 is 13 amino acids. Here the CDR3 reads CASSQVGRDEQFF. The CDR3 region has the DNA TGTGCCAGCAGCCAAGTCGGTAGGGATGAGCAGTTCTTC.

This clonotype was detected ten times or more. The chain joins TRBV4-2 to TRBJ2-7; D uncertain. In germline, CDR1 is LGHNA, CDR2 YNFKEQ. The germline V and J ends were trimmed by 1 base and 1 base, with 11 bases remaining between them. The CDR3 is made up of 15 amino acids. CDR3 sequence reads: CASSQGVDASYEQYF. The CDR3 DNA is TGTGCCAGCAGCCAAGGAGTCGACGCATCCTACGAGCAGTACTTC.

The chain is built from TRBV20-1 and TRBJ1-1, with D unresolved. Trimming took off 6 bases at V and 4 bases at J, with 18 bases between the two ends. Germline V CDR1 and CDR2: DFQATT, SNEGSKA (reference sequence). CDR3 length equals 14 residues. The CDR3 DNA follows: TGCAGTGCGCAGCCGGGTCCCACGACCACTGAAGCTTTCTTT. Its protein is CSAQPGPTTTEAFF.

The CDR3 DNA sequence: TGTGCCAGCAGACCCGGACAGGGGAGGGGTGAAGCTTTCTTT. This translates into CASRPGQGRGEAFF. This chain links TRBV6-6 with TRBJ1-1, with 9 positions matching TRBD1. Unmatched junction bases numbered 9, after V lost 6 bases and J lost 7 bases. This CDR3 is built from 14 residues. CDR1 is MNHNY, CDR2 SVGAGI, per germline (reference sequence).

The CDR3 is CASSLEGIYEQYV. CDR3 coding DNA: TGTGCCAGCAGTTTGGAGGGAATCTACGAGCAGTACGTC. The chain combines TRBV28 with TRBJ2-4, with D possibly TRBD2 on 6 matching bases. TRBJ2-7 matches the DNA end more closely, so the J call is doubtful. The CDR3 length is 13 residues. Germline V gene lookup returns CDR1 MDHEN and CDR2 SYDVKM.

For the CDR3, the DNA is TGCAGTGCTAGGGGGAGCGGGAGGGCCGAAGAGACCCAGTACTTC. This gives the protein CSARGSGRAEETQYF. This chain links TRBV20-1 with TRBJ2-5, with TRBD2 matching over 10 bases. Germline V gene lookup returns CDR1 DFQATT and CDR2 SNEGSKA (reference sequence). The CDR3 is made up of 15 amino acids. V lost 3 bases to trimming and J lost 3 bases; unmatched junction nucleotides: 7.

The J gene is TRBJ1-4, the V gene TRBV14; no firm D call. Between the trimmed V and J ends, which lost 1 base and 10 bases, there was a span of 10 bases. Germline lookup yields CDR1 SGHDN and CDR2 FVKESK. The CDR3 totals 13 residues. The CDR3 bases are TGTGCCAGCAGCCAAGGGGAGGAGGCAAAACTGTTTTTT. Translation: CASSQGEEAKLFF.

The rearrangement joins TRBV27 to TRBJ1-2; D is perhaps TRBD1 (6 bases). Germline CDR1 reads MNHEY; CDR2 reads SMNVEV (reference sequence). With 3 bases removed from V and 5 bases from J, the gap between germline ends came to 19 bases. CDR3 size: 16 residues. In DNA form, the CDR3 reads TGTGCCAGCAGTTTGGGGATTGGGGGGGGGCAATATGGCTACACCTTC. It translates to CASSLGIGGGQYGYTF.

This clonotype was counted a single time. The V call is TRBV5-6, the J call TRBJ2-7; D is perhaps TRBD1 (6 bases). The DNA end lines up better with TRBJ2-5; the J call may be wrong. The germline V gene has CDR1 SGHDT and CDR2 YYEEEE. The CDR3 spans 15 residues. CDR3 sequence: CASSLIGDNGETQYF. DNA of the CDR3: TGTGCCAGCAGCTTGATCGGGGACAATGGGGAGACCCAGTACTTC.

The J gene is TRBJ1-1, the V gene TRBV29-1, with 8 nucleotides matching TRBD1. This CDR3 is 16 amino acids long. The V segment lost 5 bases and the J segment 2 bases; nucleotides outside the gene matches: 13. The germline CDR1 and CDR2 sequences are SQVTM and ANQGSEA. CDR3 nucleotide sequence: TGCAGCGTTCCCCGGGACAGGATTGGGGTTAACACTGAAGCTTTCTTT. This codes for CSVPRDRIGVNTEAFF. Looking up the rest from reference TRBV29-1 and TRBJ1-1 gives the full variable domain: SAVISQKPSRDICQRGTSLTIQCQVDSQVTMMFWYRQQPGQSLTLIATANQGSEATYESGFVIDKFPISRPNLTFSTLTVSNMSPEDSSIYLCSVPRDRIGVNTEAFFGQGTRLTVV.

This clonotype was seen only a few times. This rearrangement joins TRBV14 to TRBJ2-2, with 8 bases fitting TRBD1. Germline CDR1 and CDR2: SGHDN and FVKESK. Losses at the gene ends were 6 bases for V and 4 bases for J; bases not matched to a gene: 1. CDR3 length: 13 residues. CDR3 loop: CASRGTGTGELFF. The CDR3 DNA reads TGTGCCAGCAGGGGGACAGGCACCGGGGAGCTGTTTTTT.